This paragraph covers one TCR beta chain sequence. This record comes from a study of tumor and adjacent non-tumor tissue in lung cancer. RNA was extracted from bulk tissue without any cell sorting. CDR1 is SGHNT, CDR2 YENEEA, per germline. The CDR3 contains 14 residues. V lost 2 bases and J 0 bases, leaving 5 bases between the germline ends. The library came from three nested PCR rounds adapted from ARM-PCR protocols. TCRdb called the multiplex PCR reads again in MiXCR, with one record for every CDR3 protein. The top ten hold around 21% of the sample, which has 90,000 to 130,000 distinct CDR3 sequences, about 80% seen once.

This clonotype originated in a man between 65 and 80 years old with non-small cell lung cancer. The sample taken for sequencing was lung tumor tissue. The chain links TRBV11-3 to TRBJ2-1, with D maybe TRBD2 (5 bases). The CDR3 nucleotides are TGTGCCAGCAGCTTAAGCGGCTCCTACAATGAGCAGTTCTTC. This translates into CASSLSGSYNEQFF.